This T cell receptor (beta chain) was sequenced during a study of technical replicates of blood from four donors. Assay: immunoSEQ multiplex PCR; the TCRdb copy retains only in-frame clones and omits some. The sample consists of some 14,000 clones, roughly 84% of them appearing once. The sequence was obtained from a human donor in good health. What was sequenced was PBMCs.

CDR3 in DNA: TGTGCCAGCAGCCAAGGCACAGGGGGCGGTGGCTACACCTTC. It codes for CASSQGTGGGGYTF. This chain uses TRBV4-2 with TRBJ1-2, with TRBD1 identical over 9 bases. With V trimmed by 1 base and J by 7 bases, 4 bases remained unmatched. The germline V gene has CDR1 LGHNA and CDR2 YNFKEQ. CDR3 length: 14 amino acids.